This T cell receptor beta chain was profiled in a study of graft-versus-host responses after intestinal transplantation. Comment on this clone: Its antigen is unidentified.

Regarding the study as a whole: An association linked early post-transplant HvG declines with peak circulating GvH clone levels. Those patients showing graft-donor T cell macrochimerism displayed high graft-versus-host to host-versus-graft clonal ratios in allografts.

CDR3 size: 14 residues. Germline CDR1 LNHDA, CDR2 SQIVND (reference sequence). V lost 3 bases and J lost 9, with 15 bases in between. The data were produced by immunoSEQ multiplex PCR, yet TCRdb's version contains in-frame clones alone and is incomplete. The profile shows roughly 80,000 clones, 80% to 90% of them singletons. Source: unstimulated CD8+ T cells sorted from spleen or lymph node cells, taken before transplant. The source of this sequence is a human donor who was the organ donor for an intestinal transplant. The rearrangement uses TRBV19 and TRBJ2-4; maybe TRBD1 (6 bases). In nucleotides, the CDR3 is TGTGCCAGTAGTATGGCCCAGGGGTCCAGCATTCAGTACTTC. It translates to CASSMAQGSSIQYF.